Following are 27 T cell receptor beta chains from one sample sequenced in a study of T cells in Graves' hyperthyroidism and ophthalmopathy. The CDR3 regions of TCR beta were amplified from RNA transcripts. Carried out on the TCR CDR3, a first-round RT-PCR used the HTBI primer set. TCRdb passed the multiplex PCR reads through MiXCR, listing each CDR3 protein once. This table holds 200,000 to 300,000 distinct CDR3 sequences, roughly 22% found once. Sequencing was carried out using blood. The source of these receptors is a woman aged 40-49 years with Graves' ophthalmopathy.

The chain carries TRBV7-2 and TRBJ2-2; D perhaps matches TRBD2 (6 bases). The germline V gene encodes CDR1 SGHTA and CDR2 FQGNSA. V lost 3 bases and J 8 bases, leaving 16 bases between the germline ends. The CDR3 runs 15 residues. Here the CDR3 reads CASSLALAPRGELFF. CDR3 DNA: TGTGCCAGCAGCTTGGCACTAGCCCCTCGTGGGGAGCTGTTTTTT.

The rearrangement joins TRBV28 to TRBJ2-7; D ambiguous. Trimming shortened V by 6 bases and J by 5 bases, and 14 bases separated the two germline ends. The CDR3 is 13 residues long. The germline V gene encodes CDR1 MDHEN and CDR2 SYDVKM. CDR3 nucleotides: TGTGCCAGCAGCCCACCGACACTCCACGAGCAGTACTTC. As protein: CASSPPTLHEQYF.

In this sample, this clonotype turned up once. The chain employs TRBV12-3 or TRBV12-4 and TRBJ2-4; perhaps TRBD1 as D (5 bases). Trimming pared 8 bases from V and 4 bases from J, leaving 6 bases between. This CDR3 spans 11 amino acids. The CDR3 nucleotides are TGTGCCAGCGGGGCAAAAAACATTCAGTACTTC. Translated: CASGAKNIQYF.

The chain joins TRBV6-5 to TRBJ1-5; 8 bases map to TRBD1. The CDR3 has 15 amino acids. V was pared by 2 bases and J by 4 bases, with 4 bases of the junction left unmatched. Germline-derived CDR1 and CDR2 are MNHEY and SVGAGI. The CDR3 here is CASSYRGQGNQPQHF. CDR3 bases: TGTGCCAGCAGTTACCGTGGACAGGGAAATCAGCCCCAGCATTTT.

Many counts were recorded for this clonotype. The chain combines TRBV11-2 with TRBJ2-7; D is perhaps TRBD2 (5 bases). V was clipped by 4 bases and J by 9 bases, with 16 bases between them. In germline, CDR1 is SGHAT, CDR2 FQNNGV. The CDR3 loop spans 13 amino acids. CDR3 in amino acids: CASSSEALVVQYF. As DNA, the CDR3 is TGTGCCAGCAGCTCGGAGGCTCTTGTGGTGCAGTACTTC.

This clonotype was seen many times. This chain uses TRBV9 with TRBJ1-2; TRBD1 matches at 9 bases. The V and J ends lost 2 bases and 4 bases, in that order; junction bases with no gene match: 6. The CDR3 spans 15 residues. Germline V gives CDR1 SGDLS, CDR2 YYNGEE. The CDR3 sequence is CASSVGQGSFYGYTF. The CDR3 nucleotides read TGTGCCAGCAGCGTGGGACAGGGTTCTTTCTATGGCTACACCTTC.

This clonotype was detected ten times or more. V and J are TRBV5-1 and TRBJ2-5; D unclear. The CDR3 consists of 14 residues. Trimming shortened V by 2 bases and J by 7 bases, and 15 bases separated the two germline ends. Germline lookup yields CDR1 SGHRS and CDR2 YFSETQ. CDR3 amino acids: CASSFVAALGTQYF. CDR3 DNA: TGCGCCAGCAGCTTCGTTGCCGCTCTAGGGACCCAGTACTTC.

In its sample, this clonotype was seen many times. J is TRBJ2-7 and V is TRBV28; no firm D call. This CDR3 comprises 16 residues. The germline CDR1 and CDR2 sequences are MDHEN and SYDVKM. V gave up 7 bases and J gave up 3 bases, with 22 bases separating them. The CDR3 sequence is CASTSGSQAASYEQYF. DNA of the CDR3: TGTGCCAGCACCTCCGGATCTCAAGCTGCTAGCTACGAGCAGTACTTC.

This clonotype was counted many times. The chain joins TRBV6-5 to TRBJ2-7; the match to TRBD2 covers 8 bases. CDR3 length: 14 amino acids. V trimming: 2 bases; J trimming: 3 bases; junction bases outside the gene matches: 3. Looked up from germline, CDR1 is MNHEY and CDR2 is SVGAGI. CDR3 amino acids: CASSYQRGSYEQYF. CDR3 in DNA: TGTGCCAGCAGTTACCAGCGGGGGAGCTACGAGCAGTACTTC.

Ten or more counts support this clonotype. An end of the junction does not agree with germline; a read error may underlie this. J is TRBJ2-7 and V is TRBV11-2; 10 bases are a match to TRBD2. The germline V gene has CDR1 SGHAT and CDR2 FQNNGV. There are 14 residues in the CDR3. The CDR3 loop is CASSLLRGSGRPTF. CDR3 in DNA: TGTGCCAGCAGCTTATTACGAGGTAGCGGGAGGCCCACCTTC.

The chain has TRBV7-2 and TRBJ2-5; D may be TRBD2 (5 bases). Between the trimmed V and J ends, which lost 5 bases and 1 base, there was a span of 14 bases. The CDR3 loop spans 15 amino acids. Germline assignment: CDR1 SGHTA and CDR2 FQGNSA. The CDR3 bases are TGTGCCAGCAGCCCCCGGTCGGGGTTCCAAGAGACCCAGTACTTC. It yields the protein CASSPRSGFQETQYF.

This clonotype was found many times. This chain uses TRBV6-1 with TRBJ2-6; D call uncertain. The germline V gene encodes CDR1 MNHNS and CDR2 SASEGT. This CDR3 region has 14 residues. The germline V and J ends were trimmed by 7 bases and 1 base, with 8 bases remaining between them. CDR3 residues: CASTYVSGANVLTF. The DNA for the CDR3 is TGTGCCAGCACGTATGTTTCTGGGGCCAACGTCCTGACTTTC.

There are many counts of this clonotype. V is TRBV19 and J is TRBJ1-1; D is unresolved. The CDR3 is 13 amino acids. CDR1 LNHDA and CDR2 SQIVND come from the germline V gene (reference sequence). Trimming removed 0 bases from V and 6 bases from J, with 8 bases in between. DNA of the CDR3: TGTGCCAGTAGTATAGATGGGCTAGCTGAAGCTTTCTTT. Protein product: CASSIDGLAEAFF. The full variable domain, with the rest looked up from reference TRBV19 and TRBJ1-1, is DGGITQSPKYLFRKEGQNVTLSCEQNLNHDAMYWYRQDPGQGLRLIYYSQIVNDFQKGDIAEGYSVSREKKESFPLTVTSAQKNPTAFYLCASSIDGLAEAFFGQGTRLTVV.

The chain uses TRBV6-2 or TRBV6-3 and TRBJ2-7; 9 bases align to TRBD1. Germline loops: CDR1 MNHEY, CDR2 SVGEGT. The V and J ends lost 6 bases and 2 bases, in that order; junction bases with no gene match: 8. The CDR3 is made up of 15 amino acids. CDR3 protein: CASSASGTGTYEQYF. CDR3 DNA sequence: TGTGCCAGCAGCGCCTCCGGGACAGGGACCTACGAGCAGTACTTC.

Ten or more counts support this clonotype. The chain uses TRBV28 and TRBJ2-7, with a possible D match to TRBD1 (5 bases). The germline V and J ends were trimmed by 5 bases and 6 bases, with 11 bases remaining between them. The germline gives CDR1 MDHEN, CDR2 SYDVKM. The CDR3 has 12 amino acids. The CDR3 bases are TGTGCCAGCAGTCCCGACAGTTCCGAGCAGTACTTC. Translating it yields CASSPDSSEQYF.

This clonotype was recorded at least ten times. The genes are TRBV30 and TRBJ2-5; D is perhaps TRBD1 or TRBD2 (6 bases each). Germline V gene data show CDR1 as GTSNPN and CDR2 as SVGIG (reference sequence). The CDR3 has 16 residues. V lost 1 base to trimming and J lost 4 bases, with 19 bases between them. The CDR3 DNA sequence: TGTGCCTGGAGTGAGGAGGGGGGAGGTGGAGGAGAGACCCAGTACTTC. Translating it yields CAWSEEGGGGGETQYF.

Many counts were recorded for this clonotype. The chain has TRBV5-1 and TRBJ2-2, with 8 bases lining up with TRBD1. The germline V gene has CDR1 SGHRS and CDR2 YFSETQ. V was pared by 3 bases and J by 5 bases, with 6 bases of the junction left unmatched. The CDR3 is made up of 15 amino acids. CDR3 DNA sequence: TGCGCCAGCAGCTGGGACAGGCCTTCAACCGGGGAGCTGTTTTTT. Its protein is CASSWDRPSTGELFF. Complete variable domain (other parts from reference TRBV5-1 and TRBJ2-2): KAGVTQTPRYLIKTRGQQVTLSCSPISGHRSVSWYQQTPGQGLQFLFEYFSETQRNKGNFPGRFSGRQFSNSRSEMNVSTLELGDSALYLCASSWDRPSTGELFFGEGSRLTVL.

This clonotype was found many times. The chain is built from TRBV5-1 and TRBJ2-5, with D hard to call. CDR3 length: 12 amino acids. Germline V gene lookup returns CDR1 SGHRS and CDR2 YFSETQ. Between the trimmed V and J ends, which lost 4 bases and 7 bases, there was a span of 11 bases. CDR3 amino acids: CASSAELSTQYF. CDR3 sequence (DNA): TGCGCCAGCAGCGCGGAGCTTTCGACCCAGTACTTC.

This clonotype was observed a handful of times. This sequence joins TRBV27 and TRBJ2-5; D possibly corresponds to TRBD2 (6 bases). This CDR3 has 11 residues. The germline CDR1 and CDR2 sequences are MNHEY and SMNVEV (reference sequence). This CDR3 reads CASGISGAQYF. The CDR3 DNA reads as TGTGCTAGCGGAATCTCCGGGGCCCAGTACTTC.

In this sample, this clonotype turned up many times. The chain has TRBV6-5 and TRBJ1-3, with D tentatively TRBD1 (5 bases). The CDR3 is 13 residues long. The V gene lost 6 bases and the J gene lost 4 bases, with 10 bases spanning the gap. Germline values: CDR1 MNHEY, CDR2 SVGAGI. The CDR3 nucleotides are TGTGCCAGCAGCGGAAGACAGGGAAACACCATATATTTT. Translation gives CASSGRQGNTIYF.

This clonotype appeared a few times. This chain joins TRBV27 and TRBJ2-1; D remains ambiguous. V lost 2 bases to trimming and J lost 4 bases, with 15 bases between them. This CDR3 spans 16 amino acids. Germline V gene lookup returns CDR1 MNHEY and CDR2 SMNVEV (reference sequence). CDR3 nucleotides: TGTGCCAGCAGTTTAGGGTACAGTCCCCTATACAATGAGCAGTTCTTC. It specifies CASSLGYSPLYNEQFF.

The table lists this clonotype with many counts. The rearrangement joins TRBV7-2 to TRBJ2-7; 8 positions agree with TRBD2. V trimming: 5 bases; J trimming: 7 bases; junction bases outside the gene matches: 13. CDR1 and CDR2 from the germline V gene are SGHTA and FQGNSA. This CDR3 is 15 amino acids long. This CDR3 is CASSPQYGRAVEQYF. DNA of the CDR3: TGTGCCAGCAGCCCCCAATACGGGAGGGCCGTAGAGCAGTACTTC.

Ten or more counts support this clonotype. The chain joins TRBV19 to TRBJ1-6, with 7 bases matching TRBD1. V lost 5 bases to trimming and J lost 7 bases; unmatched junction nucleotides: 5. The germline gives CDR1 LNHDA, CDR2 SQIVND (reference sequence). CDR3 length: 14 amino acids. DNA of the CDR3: TGTGCCAGTAGTTCCCCGGGACAGAATTCACCCCTCCACTTT. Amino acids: CASSSPGQNSPLHF.

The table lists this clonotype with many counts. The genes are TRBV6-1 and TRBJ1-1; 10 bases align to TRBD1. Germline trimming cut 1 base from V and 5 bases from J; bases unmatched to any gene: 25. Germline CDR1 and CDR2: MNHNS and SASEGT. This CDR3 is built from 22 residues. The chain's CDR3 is CASSEGILSEGRDRGGWTEAFF. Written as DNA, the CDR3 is TGTGCCAGCAGTGAAGGGATATTATCTGAGGGTCGGGACAGGGGAGGATGGACTGAAGCTTTCTTT.

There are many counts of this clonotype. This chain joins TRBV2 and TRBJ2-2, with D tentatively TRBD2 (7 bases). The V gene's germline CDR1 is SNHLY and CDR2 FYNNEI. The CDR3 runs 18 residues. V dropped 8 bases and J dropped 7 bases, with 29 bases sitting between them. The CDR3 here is CASALTHGGRRSGGELFF. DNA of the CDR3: TGTGCCAGCGCCCTGACGCACGGGGGGCGAAGGTCGGGCGGGGAGCTGTTTTTT.

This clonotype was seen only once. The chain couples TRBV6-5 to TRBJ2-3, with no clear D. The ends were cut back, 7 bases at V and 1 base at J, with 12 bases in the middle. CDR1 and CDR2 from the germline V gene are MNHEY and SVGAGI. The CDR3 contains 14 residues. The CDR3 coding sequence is TGTGCCAGCATTTTCGGCCGGGGCACAGATACGCAGTATTTT. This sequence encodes CASIFGRGTDTQYF.

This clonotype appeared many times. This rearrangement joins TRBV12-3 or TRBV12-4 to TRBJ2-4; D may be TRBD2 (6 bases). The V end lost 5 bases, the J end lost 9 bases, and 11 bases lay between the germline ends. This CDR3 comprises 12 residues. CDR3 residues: CASSLLAFIQYF. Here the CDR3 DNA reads TGTGCCAGCAGTCTCCTAGCGTTCATTCAGTACTTC.